The rows below give T cell receptor beta chains drawn from one sample of a study of blood T cells in healthy people across ages. A single record per CDR3 protein comes from TCRdb applying MiXCR to the 5' RACE reads. The sample contains about 1.4 million distinct CDR3 sequences, 59% of which appear only once. Specimen: blood. These receptors came from a man aged 18 to 30 in good health. The CDR3 runs from the conserved cysteine through the conserved F or W. D genes are given only for firm matches. Where a row states a size, it is once, few, many or the class of an expanded clone; other rows omit it.

J gene	V gene	clone size	D gene	CDR3 DNA	CDR3 protein
TRBJ2-2	TRBV25-1	NA	NA	TGTGCCAGCACCCCACTAGGGGAACACGGGGAGCTGTTTTTT	CASTPLGEHGELFF
TRBJ2-7	TRBV28	NA	NA	TGTGCCAGCAGCGCCCCAGCGACCTACGAGCAGTACTTC	CASSAPATYEQYF
TRBJ1-2	TRBV12-3/TRBV12-4	NA	TRBD1	TGTGCCAGCAGTTTTTTCTACAGGGGGGGCTACACCTTC	CASSFFYRGGYTF
TRBJ2-7	TRBV7-9	few	NA	TGTGCCAGCAGCATGATCGGGGCCTACGAGCAGTACTTC	CASSMIGAYEQYF
TRBJ2-2	TRBV27	NA	TRBD2	TGTGCCAGCAGTACTAGCGGGAGGGCCCGGGTCGGGGAGCTGTTTTTT	CASSTSGRARVGELFF
TRBJ2-1	TRBV27	few	TRBD2	TGTGCCAGCAGTTGGGATAGCGGGGGTAATGAGCAGTTCTTC	CASSWDSGGNEQFF
TRBJ1-5	TRBV6-6	few	NA	TGTGCCAGCACCCCCTCCGAGAGTCAGCCCCAGCATTTT	CASTPSESQPQHF
TRBJ2-1	TRBV3-1	NA	NA	TGTGCCAGCAGCCTGGACAATTTTGGCAATGAGCAGTTCTTC	CASSLDNFGNEQFF
TRBJ1-1	TRBV6-5	NA	TRBD1	TGCGCCAGCAGCCGACAGGGACGCGGGACTGAAGCTTTCTTT	CASSRQGRGTEAFF
TRBJ2-7	TRBV28	NA	NA	TGTGCCAGCAGTTCGATACAGGGGAGGAAGGATGACGAGCAGTACTTC	CASSSIQGRKDDEQYF
TRBJ2-7	TRBV6-2/TRBV6-3	few	TRBD2	TGTGCCAGCAGTTCTCAACTAGCGGAGAGGACCTACGAGCAGTACTTC	CASSSQLAERTYEQYF
TRBJ2-5	TRBV29-1	few	NA	TGCAGCGTTGATCAGGCTCGCCAAGAGACCCAGTACTTC	CSVDQARQETQYF
TRBJ2-3	TRBV4-3	NA	NA	TGCGCCAGCAGCCAAGATGCCGAGCGGGGACAGACCCATCATACGCAGTATTTT	CASSQDAERGQTHHTQYF
TRBJ2-2	TRBV9	NA	NA	TGTGCCAGCAGCGTAGCTGTCCAGGGCGCTGACGGGGAGCTGTTTTTT	CASSVAVQGADGELFF
TRBJ2-5	TRBV12-3/TRBV12-4	once	NA	TGTGCCAGCAGTCCCTCGGGCGAAGAGGCCCAGTACTTC	CASSPSGEEAQYF
TRBJ2-5	TRBV2	many	NA	TGTGCCAGCACTTACCAAGAGACCCAGTACTTC	CASTYQETQYF
TRBJ2-5	TRBV11-3	NA	TRBD1	TGTGCCAGCAGCTTAGGGGGACAGGGGAGTTCCCAAGAGACCCAGTACTTC	CASSLGGQGSSQETQYF
TRBJ2-3	TRBV29-1	NA	TRBD1	TGCAGCGTGTCCGGGACAGGGTCGAATACGCAGTATTTT	CSVSGTGSNTQYF
TRBJ2-1	TRBV10-3	NA	TRBD2	TGTGCCATCAACCAAGCGGGGTCTTCTTACAATGAGCAGTTCTTC	CAINQAGSSYNEQFF
TRBJ2-5	TRBV20-1	many	NA	TGCAGTGCTAGAGGGGAAGAGACCCAGTACTTC	CSARGEETQYF
TRBJ2-1	TRBV29-1	once	NA	TGCAGCGTTGTTGCGGCCGATGTGCAGTTCTTC	CSVVAADVQFF
TRBJ2-5	TRBV27	NA	NA	TGTGCCAGCAGTCTGAGGACAGGGACTATCCAGGAGACCCAGTACTTC	CASSLRTGTIQETQYF
TRBJ2-7	TRBV29-1	NA	NA	TGCAGCGTTGACACAGCCAACTCCTACGAGCAGTACTTC	CSVDTANSYEQYF
TRBJ2-5	TRBV2	NA	NA	TGTGCCACAGAACAGACTAGTCAAGAGACCCAGTACTTC	CATEQTSQETQYF
TRBJ2-1	TRBV4-1	once	TRBD1	TGCGCCAGCAGCGCTACAGGGGGCCTAGGGGGTGAGCAGTTCTTC	CASSATGGLGGEQFF
TRBJ2-3	TRBV4-2	NA	TRBD2	TGTGCCAGCAGCCAAGAAGGGACTAGCGGGAGTCGGACAGATACGCAGTATTTT	CASSQEGTSGSRTDTQYF
TRBJ2-5	TRBV4-1	NA	NA	TGCGCCAGCAGCACACTCACGGGGGAGACCCAGTACTTC	CASSTLTGETQYF
TRBJ1-1	TRBV30	NA	TRBD1	TGTGCCTGGAGTAAAGGGGGCGGCACTGAAGCTTTCTTT	CAWSKGGGTEAFF
TRBJ2-1	TRBV7-2	NA	NA	TGTGCCAGCAGCTTATTAAGCGGTAACTACAATGAGCAGTTCTTC	CASSLLSGNYNEQFF
TRBJ2-3	TRBV29-1	NA	TRBD2	TGCAGCGTTGAAGATAGTAGGGGACTAGCGGGAGGGAACACAGATACGCGGTATTTT	CSVEDSRGLAGGNTDTRYF
TRBJ2-5	TRBV20-1	NA	NA	TGCAGTGCTAGAGATCTTGGTAATAGCCCCCTTCGGTCGGAGCAGTACTTC	CSARDLGNSPLRSEQYF
TRBJ2-4	TRBV29-1	few	NA	TGCAGCGTTGACCGGGACCCCCAGTACTTC	CSVDRDPQYF
TRBJ2-3	TRBV24-1	NA	NA	TGTGCCACCAGTGAAGTCAACACAGATACGCAGTATTTT	CATSEVNTDTQYF
TRBJ2-3	TRBV6-2/TRBV6-3	few	NA	TGTGCCAGCAGTTGGCCAGATACGCAGTATTTT	CASSWPDTQYF
TRBJ2-1	TRBV5-1	NA	TRBD2	TGCGCCAGCCGACTAGCGGGAAGCACCATATCCTACAATGAGCAGTTCTTC	CASRLAGSTISYNEQFF